This T cell receptor (beta chain) was identified in a study of cytomegalovirus exposure and HLA in healthy donors (dated by TCRdb to 2015 to 2018). Regarding the study in general: A later analysis indicated that the 120 or so validation repertoires were generated on the platform also employed for the 700 or so repertoires of the first cohort. A separate validation cohort of some 130 different subjects was used in addition to the roughly 720-subject first cohort. The study was designed to test whether signatures of past pathogen exposure could be identified by cataloging public T cell receptors. The study combined high-throughput TCR immunosequencing, statistical association of individual TCRs with disease status, and machine learning to predict cytomegalovirus infection status. Overall results and qualifications from the work: The study gave a list of more than 150 TCR beta chains associated with cytomegalovirus. The authors suggested that the approach could potentially be extended to other disease states and immunological phenotypes. A few of the identified cytomegalovirus-associated TCR beta chains were confirmed in vitro to be specific for cytomegalovirus antigens. A later analysis found that TCRs clustered in the first cohort also tended to co-occur in the approximately 120 validation repertoires, with 94% of cluster scores above 0. While some public TCRs were present in many individuals, most TCR sequences turned up only very rarely across donors. All 120 or so repertoires were used to score co-occurrence in the validation cohort in a later analysis, because that analysis had no HLA typing for the cohort. Cytomegalovirus status was reported to be diagnosed by the classifier with high specificity and sensitivity in both the original and validation cohorts.

The library was obtained by the immunoSEQ multiplex PCR assay. The paper's processing steps were these. A statistical classification framework was built to diagnose cytomegalovirus status from the catalog of TCR beta chain sequences. TCRdb provides this immuneACCESS table in a form limited to in-frame rearrangements. Some clones are lacking; in checked studies, under half of them reflect an unresolved V gene, and why the rest are absent is not known. The V and J calls and clone size are taken from that table; D and trimming were inferred from the DNA. The sample table lists 250,000 to 300,000 clones, 70% to 90% of them with a count of one. Roughly 0.99% of the sample rests with the top ten. Of note for this clone: Its binding antigen is unknown. The record has no base qualities; no much larger clone is one base away.

The donors were included in the validation cohort of over a hundred subjects, a group kept apart from the roughly 670-subject first cohort. The sequenced material came from PBMCs. This TCR was sampled from a woman in her late teens or twenties in good health and CMV-seronegative.

The CDR3 has the sequence CASSLRENTIYF. Here is the DNA: TGTGCCAGCAGTTTACGGGAAAACACCATATATTTT. The chain was built from TRBV2 and TRBJ1-3; no D gene can be assigned with confidence. Based on the germline V gene, the CDR1 and CDR2 sequences are SNHLY and FYNNEI. The CDR3 numbers 12 residues from cysteine through phenylalanine. The retained sequence is limited to the CDR3, 36 bases, with the frame set at the first base. The junction carries 8 bases between V and J, which are trimmed by 5 bases and 6 bases respectively.